This T cell receptor (beta chain) was sequenced for a study of regulatory T cells in long-lasting Graves disease. Assembly of TCR beta libraries relied on iRepertoire HTBI primers together with Arm-PCR of CDR3 regions. TCRdb re-analysed the multiplex PCR reads in MiXCR, keeping a single row per CDR3 protein. The sample lists about 400,000 distinct CDR3 sequences, under 20% seen once, with about 19% in the top ten. CDR3 length: 18 amino acids. Germline CDR1 reads SEHNR; CDR2 reads FQNEAQ (reference sequence). V shed 5 bases, J shed 0 bases, and the junction held 8 bases outside the gene matches. Time point denoted: newly diagnosed GD, antithyroid drugs for less than 3 months. PBMCs were the source of the RNA used for TCR sequencing. As for this clonotype: The antigen is undetermined.

Study-wide results and caveats: TRBV28, TRBJ1-2 and TRBJ2-5 were favored in persistent disease. Graves' patients with persistent disease showed TCR diversity lower than patients newly diagnosed.

These records were also assigned to another study, of T cells in Graves' hyperthyroidism and ophthalmopathy. This second study says: When the TCR CDR3 underwent first-round RT-PCR, the HTBI primer set was used.

The sequenced sample was peripheral blood mononuclear cells (PBMCs), obtained at new diagnosis, from a patient treated with antithyroid drugs. The origin of this receptor is a young woman with Graves disease. The chain couples TRBV7-9 to TRBJ2-6; 9 bases map to TRBD1. This CDR3 is CASSTPGTGRSGANVLTF. The CDR3, as DNA: TGTGCCAGCAGCACACCCGGGACAGGGCGCTCTGGGGCCAACGTCCTGACTTTC.